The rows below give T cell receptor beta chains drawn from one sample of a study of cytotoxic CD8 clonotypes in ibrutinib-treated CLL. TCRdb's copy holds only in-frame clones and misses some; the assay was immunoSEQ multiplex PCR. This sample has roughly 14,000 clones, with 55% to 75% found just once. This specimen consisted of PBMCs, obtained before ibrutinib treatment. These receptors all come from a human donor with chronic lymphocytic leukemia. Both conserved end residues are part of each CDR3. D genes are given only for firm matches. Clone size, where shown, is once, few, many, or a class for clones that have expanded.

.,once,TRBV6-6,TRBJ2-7,TGTGCCAGCAGTTACCGGGCTAGCCTCTCCTACGAGCAGTACTTC,CASSYRASLSYEQYF
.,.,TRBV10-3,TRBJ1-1,TGTGCCACCGGGACGGCGAACACTGAAGCTTTCTTT,CATGTANTEAFF
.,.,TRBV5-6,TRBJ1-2,TGTGCCAGCAGCGAGTGGGGGCTGTTGGGCTATGGCTACACCTTC,CASSEWGLLGYGYTF
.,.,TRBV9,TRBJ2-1,TGTGCCAGCAGCTCCCGACCCAATGAGCAGTTCTTC,CASSSRPNEQFF
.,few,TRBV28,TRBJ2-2,TGTGCCAGCAGTTTATTGGGCTTTCGAAACACCGGGGAGCTGTTTTTT,CASSLLGFRNTGELFF
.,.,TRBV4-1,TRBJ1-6,TGCGCCAGCAGCCAAGAGGGGGTTTACGGCGGACCCCTCCACTTT,CASSQEGVYGGPLHF
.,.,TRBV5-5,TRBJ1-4,TGTGCCAGCAGCGCGATTGGGGAGGCTAATGAAAAACTGTTTTTT,CASSAIGEANEKLFF
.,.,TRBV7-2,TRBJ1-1,TGTGCCAGCTCCCTCCGGGGGCTGGCGAACACTGAAGCTTTCTTT,CASSLRGLANTEAFF
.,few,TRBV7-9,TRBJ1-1,TGTGCCAGCAGCTCCTCTGGCGGGGGGCTCACTGAAGCTTTCTTT,CASSSSGGGLTEAFF
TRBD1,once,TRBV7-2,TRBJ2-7,TGTGCCAGCAGCTTAGCCGGGACAGACGACGAGCAGTACTTC,CASSLAGTDDEQYF
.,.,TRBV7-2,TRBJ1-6,TGTGCCAGCACCCCCGGGAGAGATTCACCCCTCCACTTT,CASTPGRDSPLHF
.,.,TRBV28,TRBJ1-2,TGTGCCAGCAGTTTTTGGGCAAGCTATGGCTACACCTTC,CASSFWASYGYTF
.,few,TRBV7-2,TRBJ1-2,TGTGCCAGCAGCTTAGGGCCAGACTATGGCTACACCTTC,CASSLGPDYGYTF
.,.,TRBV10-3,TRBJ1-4,TGTGCCATCAGCACAGGGCAATACGAAAAACTGTTTTTT,CAISTGQYEKLFF
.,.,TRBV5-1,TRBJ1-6,TGCGCCAGCAGCTTGTCCGGGAGCTCCTATAATTCACCCCTCCACTTT,CASSLSGSSYNSPLHF
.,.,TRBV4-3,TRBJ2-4,TGCGCCAGCAGCCAAGATCCAGGGGCTGGAGCCAAAAACATTCAGTACTTC,CASSQDPGAGAKNIQYF
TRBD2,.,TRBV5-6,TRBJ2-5,TGTGCCAGCAGCCCTCCCGGGGTAGCGGGTTACGAGACCCAGTACTTC,CASSPPGVAGYETQYF
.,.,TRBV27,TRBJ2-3,TGTGCCAGCAGATACGGACAGACCCTCACAGATACGCAGTATTTT,CASRYGQTLTDTQYF
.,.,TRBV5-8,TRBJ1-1,TGTGCCAGCAGCTTCCTCGGGGGGGCTGAAGCTTTCTTT,CASSFLGGAEAFF
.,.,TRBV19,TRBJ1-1,TGTGCCAGTAGTCCCCTAGGGGGTGAAGCTTTCTTT,CASSPLGGEAFF
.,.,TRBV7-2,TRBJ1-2,TGTGCCAGCAGCTTAGTGGCCCGGGGCTACACCTTC,CASSLVARGYTF